These T cell receptor beta chains were read from a single sample in a study of OX40 agonist ivuxolimab in advanced cancers. Repertoires were generated with immunoSEQ multiplex PCR, while TCRdb's copy carries only in-frame clones and drops some. This repertoire shows tens of thousands of clones, 91% found once; its top ten account for approximately 1.1%. Sequencing used CD4+ or CD8+ T cells sorted from blood, obtained in a trial of the OX40 agonist ivuxolimab. These receptors were taken from an adult with an advanced solid tumor such as melanoma, head and neck, liver or kidney cancer. Each CDR3 is given with its conserved first and last residue. Fields, in order: CDR3 DNA, CDR3 protein, J gene, V gene, clone size, D gene. The D gene is left open where the match is weak. Size tells how often a clone was seen (once, few, many) or the class of an expanded clone, and some rows leave it out.

CDR3nt: TGTGCCAGCAGCTTAACTGGCCTGCGGGGGAGCACCGGGGAGCTGTTTTTT
CDR3aa: CASSLTGLRGSTGELFF
j_gene: TRBJ2-2
v_gene: TRBV7-3
abundance: .
d_gene: TRBD2

CDR3nt: TGTGCCAGTAGTATTGGCAGGGAGAACACTGAAGCTTTCTTT
CDR3aa: CASSIGRENTEAFF
j_gene: TRBJ1-1
v_gene: TRBV19
abundance: .
d_gene: .

CDR3nt: TGTGCCTGGAGTGTGGGCAGGCAAGAGACCCAGTACTTC
CDR3aa: CAWSVGRQETQYF
j_gene: TRBJ2-5
v_gene: TRBV30
abundance: .
d_gene: .

CDR3nt: TGTGCCAGCAGCCGGAGATCTAGGACAGGGAACTACAATGAGCAGTTCTTC
CDR3aa: CASSRRSRTGNYNEQFF
j_gene: TRBJ2-1
v_gene: TRBV11-1
abundance: .
d_gene: TRBD1

CDR3nt: TGTGCCAGCAGTCCCCGAGGTGCTCTGGGCTGGGATGGCTACACCTTC
CDR3aa: CASSPRGALGWDGYTF
j_gene: TRBJ1-2
v_gene: TRBV6-4
abundance: .
d_gene: .

CDR3nt: TGTGCCTGGAGTAGGGCTTCGGCCGAGCAGTACTTC
CDR3aa: CAWSRASAEQYF
j_gene: TRBJ2-7
v_gene: TRBV30
abundance: .
d_gene: .

CDR3nt: TGTGCCAGTAGTATAGGCGGACAGGGAAGCTCCTACGAGCAGTACTTC
CDR3aa: CASSIGGQGSSYEQYF
j_gene: TRBJ2-7
v_gene: TRBV19
abundance: .
d_gene: TRBD1

CDR3nt: TGTGCCAGTAACGACGGGACTAGACACAATGAGCAGTTCTTC
CDR3aa: CASNDGTRHNEQFF
j_gene: TRBJ2-1
v_gene: TRBV19
abundance: once
d_gene: TRBD2

CDR3nt: TGTGCCAGCACAGGGACGGCTACCTACGAGCAGTACTTC
CDR3aa: CASTGTATYEQYF
j_gene: TRBJ2-7
v_gene: TRBV2
abundance: .
d_gene: .

CDR3nt: TGTGCCAGCAGGCCTCCCTCTGGGGCAATCTACGAGCAGTACTTC
CDR3aa: CASRPPSGAIYEQYF
j_gene: TRBJ2-7
v_gene: TRBV2
abundance: .
d_gene: .

CDR3nt: TGTGCCAGCAGCCGAGAGGCGGGAGGGCCCGGCGAGCAGTACTTC
CDR3aa: CASSREAGGPGEQYF
j_gene: TRBJ2-7
v_gene: TRBV4-2
abundance: .
d_gene: TRBD2

CDR3nt: TGTGCCAGCAGCTACGCTGGACAGGGCGGCGAGACCCAGTACTTC
CDR3aa: CASSYAGQGGETQYF
j_gene: TRBJ2-5
v_gene: TRBV5-5
abundance: .
d_gene: TRBD1